This is a list of T cell receptor beta chains from one sample in a study of T-cell memory formation after mild COVID-19. TCRdb processed the 5' RACE reads anew with MiXCR; each CDR3 protein has one entry. The table has about 560,000 distinct CDR3 sequences, about 20% seen once. Sequencing was performed on PBMCs or a T cell subset sorted from them (not recorded which). Source of these receptors: an adult woman who had mild COVID-19 (a few samples of this study predate the infection). Cell type and time point are not known. Both conserved end residues are trimmed from each CDR3. A D gene is named only where the DNA matches it firmly.

>-|TRBJ2-7|TRBV10-3
AISEGGVGPETGIKEQY
>TRBD1|TRBJ2-7|TRBV5-1
ASSLNTGATYEQY
>-|TRBJ1-2|TRBV6-1
ASSEALELKTNYGYT
>TRBD2|TRBJ2-3|TRBV5-1
ASSPRLARDTDTQY
>TRBD1|TRBJ2-7|TRBV4-1
ASSPGQGALYEQY
>-|TRBJ1-2|TRBV11-2
AQQGIASDYGYT
>-|TRBJ2-2|TRBV7-9
ASSVTNTGELF
>TRBD2|TRBJ2-1|TRBV19
ASSAGGTYNEQF
>-|TRBJ2-3|TRBV2
ASRNPRFMDTQY
>-|TRBJ2-7|TRBV5-1
ASSKWTGGSYEQY
>-|TRBJ2-5|TRBV4-2
ASSQEGDRRGETQY
>TRBD1|TRBJ1-2|TRBV7-2
ASSLTGGANYGYT
>TRBD2|TRBJ2-3|TRBV5-1
ASCSEGGIIADTQY
>TRBD1|TRBJ1-2|TRBV3-1
ASSTTGEANYGYT
>-|TRBJ2-3|TRBV7-9
ASEAGGGDTQY
>TRBD1|TRBJ2-2|TRBV7-7
ASSPGTGITGELF
>-|TRBJ2-7|TRBV7-7
ASSLVQGWEQY
>-|TRBJ2-2|TRBV2
ASTRDISTGELF
>TRBD1|TRBJ1-2|TRBV4-1
ASSQEQGAHGYT
>-|TRBJ2-3|TRBV7-6
ASSLAGTPDTQY
>TRBD2|TRBJ2-1|TRBV4-1
ASSQRLGTSVHNEQF
>TRBD1|TRBJ1-1|TRBV3-1
ASSQTGGRITEAF
>TRBD1|TRBJ2-1|TRBV10-3
AIRNPTGAYNEQF
>-|TRBJ1-1|TRBV10-3
AISGQTGRNTEAF
>-|TRBJ1-5|TRBV6-5
ASSYAPLTVSNQPQH
>-|TRBJ2-3|TRBV20-1
SARRKGPGTWDTQY
>TRBD1|TRBJ2-7|TRBV7-6
ASSSPRTGGYHEQY
>-|TRBJ2-3|TRBV2
ASRRDQYNPSTDTQY
>-|TRBJ1-1|TRBV3-1
ASSQATGLGAF
>TRBD1|TRBJ2-7|TRBV27
ASSQRRDSYEQY
>-|TRBJ2-2|TRBV6-1
ASSAGAPNTGELF
>TRBD1|TRBJ2-1|TRBV5-1
ASSPGQGGHNEQF
>TRBD1|TRBJ1-1|TRBV18
ASSPIQGAGEAF
>TRBD1|TRBJ1-1|TRBV29-1
SVGATGFEAF
>-|TRBJ1-1|TRBV7-9
ASSLVGSGTEAF
>TRBD1|TRBJ1-1|TRBV20-1
SANRDRDPTEAF
>TRBD2|TRBJ2-3|TRBV7-9
ASSLLRLAGVLTDTQY
>-|TRBJ2-1|TRBV5-5
ASSFPHESGQF
>-|TRBJ1-2|TRBV4-1
ASSQVGMDGYT
>-|TRBJ2-2|TRBV5-1
ASSYTGPPNTGELF
>-|TRBJ1-2|TRBV9
ASSVGPGHGYT
>TRBD1|TRBJ1-1|TRBV11-2
ASSLEAGGNTEAF